The following is a T cell receptor beta chain sequence with its context. The target of this receptor is not known. Base quality data are lacking; no much larger clone is found one base away. The source of the sample is a study of blood T cells in healthy people across ages (dated by TCRdb to the mid-2010s). About the study as a whole: In model experiments, template switching captured roughly one uniquely barcoded TCR beta cDNA molecule for every two T cells. Using deep sequencing normalized with unique cDNA molecular identifiers, the study measured how TCR beta repertoire diversity changes with age. The donors were divided into four age groups: young (average around 16 years), middle-aged (around 37), aged (about 60) and long-lived (approximately 74). To avoid experimental bias, donors of different ages were spread randomly across the sequencing lanes. Two additional independent replicas of 1 million unique cDNA reads from the same blood draw were analyzed for two donors (one aged 18 to 30 and one aged 80 or older).

Libraries were built with 5' RACE. The sample was run on an Illumina HiSeq 2500. A second PCR of about 6 to 12 cycles was run with a J-beta primer mix and a sample-barcoded 5' primer. Each TCR beta cDNA molecule received a unique molecular identifier from a template-switch 5' adaptor carrying 12 random nucleotides. At least 2.5 million CDR3-containing paired-end reads were obtained from each sample. First-strand cDNA was synthesized from all RNA with the Mint cDNA synthesis kit, primed by a TRBC-specific oligonucleotide. Following uracil-DNA glycosylase treatment, all cDNA underwent a first 18-cycle PCR with the universal primers M1SS and BC2_uni_R. In the original analysis: For normalization, 1 million high-quality reads, each with a distinct molecular identifier, were randomly selected from each sample. Instead of being binned into consensus sequences, reads with shared molecular identifiers were discarded. MiTCR, with a Q25 quality threshold and the strictest error-elimination algorithm, was used for CDR3 identification, clonotype clustering and error correction. A nonparametric unseen species model with Euler transformation was used to estimate lower-bound total TCR beta diversity. The public reads were quality trimmed at Q25 with fastp and then assembled into clones with MiXCR by TCRdb, keeping productive beta chains. When rows share a CDR3 protein, they turn into one entry using the most common DNA and genes. The V and J calls shown here were made by TCRdb, not taken from the authors' results. The sample table contains approximately 1,000,000 distinct CDR3 sequences; only one count was recorded for more than 30% of them. The top ten constitute 10% to 15% of the sample.

What the work shows at the level of the full study, not this receptor alone: Because profiling used bulk unsorted PBMCs, naive and antigen-experienced compartments could not be compared conclusively. There was a strong correlation between observed TCR beta diversity and the percentage of naive T cells measured by flow cytometry. Total diversity estimates from one million sequenced T cells were considered lower bounds and underestimates. The CMV infection status of donors was not known, potentially confounding age-related changes in expanded clonotypes. As age increased, observed TCR beta diversity per million T cells dropped in a roughly linear way, and a significant reduction was already evident by age around 41. Compared with the aged group, more naive CD4+ T cells, fewer expanded clones and increased TCR diversity were shown by the long-lived group, suggesting age selection.

Deletion took 0 bases off V and 11 bases off J, with a span of 10 bases between the germline ends. Including the terminal cysteine and phenylalanine, the CDR3 comprises 12 residues. Only CDR3 DNA remains: 36 bases, in frame from the first base. As encoded in the germline V gene, CDR1 is SGHVS while CDR2 is FNYEAQ. The approximately 39 donors, aged roughly 6 to 90 years, were systemically healthy Caucasian individuals from Russia. Approximately 10 milliliters of peripheral blood were collected from each donor into EDTA-treated Vacutainer tubes. Ficoll-Paque density-gradient centrifugation was used to isolate PBMCs, with at least 6 million per sample. Total RNA was extracted from PBMCs with Trizol reagent, with at least 5.5 micrograms obtained per sample. For every donor, flow cytometry on a PBMC aliquot measured the percentage of naive CD45RAhigh/CD27high T cells.

The source is a man aged 18 to 30 in good health. Recombination connected TRBV7-6 to TRBJ1-1, with no confident D gene call. The sequenced material came from blood. The nucleotide sequence is TGTGCCAGCAGCTTAGCGGGCAGTCGGGCTTTCTTT. Translation gives CASSLAGSRAFF.